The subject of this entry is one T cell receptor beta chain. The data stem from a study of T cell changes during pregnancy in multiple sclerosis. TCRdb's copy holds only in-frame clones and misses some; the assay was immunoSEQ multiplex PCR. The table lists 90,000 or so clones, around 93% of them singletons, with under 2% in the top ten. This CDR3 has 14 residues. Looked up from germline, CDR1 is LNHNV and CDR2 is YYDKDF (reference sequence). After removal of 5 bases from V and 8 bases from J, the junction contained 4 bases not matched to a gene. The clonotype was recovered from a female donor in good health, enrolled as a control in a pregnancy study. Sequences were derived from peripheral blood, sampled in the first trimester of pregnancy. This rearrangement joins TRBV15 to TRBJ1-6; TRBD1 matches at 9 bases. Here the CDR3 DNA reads TGTGCCACCAGCGGGACAGGGTACGATTCACCCCTCCACTTT. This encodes CATSGTGYDSPLHF.